A single sample is the source of the 17 T cell receptor beta chains below, sequenced in a study of lung T cells in sarcoidosis with Löfgren's syndrome. TCRdb passed the reads through MiXCR, listing each CDR3 protein once. The repertoire consists of approximately 400 distinct CDR3 sequences, with roughly 24% occurring once and the leading ten covering about 16%. Specimen: CD4+ T cells from bronchoalveolar lavage. The receptors originated from a human donor with sarcoidosis (Löfgren's syndrome or another form), or a control subject (not recorded which).

By sample fraction, this clonotype is large. V and J are TRBV7-2 and TRBJ1-1, with D perhaps TRBD1 (5 bases). Trimming took off 3 bases at V and 7 bases at J, with 12 bases between the two ends. This CDR3 region has 13 residues. Per germline, CDR1 SGHTA and CDR2 FQGNSA. The CDR3 nucleotides read TGTGCCAGCAGCTTCCCCTGGGGCGATGAAGCTTTCTTT. This gives the protein CASSFPWGDEAFF.

This clonotype showed up just once. This sequence joins TRBV12-3 or TRBV12-4 and TRBJ1-5; 7 nucleotides match TRBD1. The CDR3 has 15 residues. V lost 5 bases, J lost 5 bases, and 9 bases stayed unmatched. The CDR3 spells CASSLQGGGDQPQHF. In nucleotides, the CDR3 is TGTGCCAGCAGTCTTCAGGGGGGAGGCGATCAGCCCCAGCATTTT.

This sequence joins TRBV7-6 and TRBJ2-3; D uncertain. Germline V CDR1 and CDR2: SGHVS, FNYEAQ. Trimming removed 5 bases at V and 3 bases at J, with 21 bases between. This CDR3 has 17 amino acids. The chain's CDR3 is CASSGRLGSRGTDTQYF. CDR3 DNA sequence: TGTGCCAGCAGCGGACGACTGGGCAGCAGAGGAACAGATACGCAGTATTTT.

By sample share, this clonotype is large. The chain employs TRBV12-3 or TRBV12-4 and TRBJ1-1; TRBD1 aligns across 9 bases. The CDR3 consists of 15 residues. Germline trimming cut 5 bases from V and 5 bases from J; bases unmatched to any gene: 9. The CDR3 spells CASSRKRQGETEAFF. The CDR3 region has the DNA TGTGCCAGCAGTAGAAAACGACAGGGGGAAACTGAAGCTTTCTTT.

This clonotype is large in the sample. This chain connects TRBV2 to TRBJ2-5, with D perhaps TRBD1 (6 bases). Trimming stripped 7 bases from V and 3 bases from J, with 15 bases between. There are 14 residues in the CDR3. The V gene's germline CDR1 is SNHLY and CDR2 FYNNEI. CDR3 sequence reads: CASTLQGNKETQYF. CDR3 in DNA: TGTGCCAGCACCCTACAGGGTAATAAAGAGACCCAGTACTTC.

This clonotype is large in the sample. The chain links TRBV7-9 to TRBJ1-1; D remains unclear. From germline, CDR1 is SEHNR and CDR2 FQNEAQ (reference sequence). Trimming took off 1 base at V and 4 bases at J, with 13 bases between the two ends. This CDR3 contains 15 residues. The CDR3 DNA follows: TGTGCCAGCAGCTTAGGGCGCCCCATCGGCACTGAAGCTTTCTTT. Its translation: CASSLGRPIGTEAFF.

Judged by abundance, this clonotype is medium-sized (0.01 to 0.1%). At one end the junction does not follow the germline gene, possibly because of a read error. This sequence joins TRBV5-6 and TRBJ1-6, with D perhaps matching TRBD1 (6 bases). This CDR3 region has 13 residues. Looked up from germline, CDR1 is SGHDT and CDR2 is YYEEEE. CDR3 nucleotides: TGTGCCAGCACCTTGGACAGTCGGTCACCCCTCCACTTT. Translated, it gives CASTLDSRSPLHF.

This clonotype qualifies as large. The CDR3 DNA sequence: TGTGCCAGCAGCTTGGATCAGGCCAATTCACCCCTCCACTTT. Its translation: CASSLDQANSPLHF. V and J are TRBV5-4 and TRBJ1-6; D is unresolved. The V gene's germline CDR1 is SGHNT and CDR2 YYREEE (reference sequence). V was cut by 0 bases and J by 7 bases, with 8 bases left in between. CDR3 length: 14 amino acids.

This clonotype counts as large. V usage is TRBV4-1 and J usage is TRBJ1-3; D is possibly TRBD1 (5 bases). Trimming took off 4 bases at V and 9 bases at J, with 16 bases between the two ends. In germline, CDR1 is MGHRA, CDR2 YSYEKL. The CDR3 extends over 14 amino acids. CDR3 residues: CASSLRDPGSTIYF. The CDR3 DNA is TGCGCCAGCAGCCTCCGGGATCCAGGGTCCACCATATATTTT.

By frequency in the sample, this clonotype is large (0.1 to 1%). The V call is TRBV7-2, the J call TRBJ2-3, with D perhaps being TRBD1 or TRBD2 (5 bases each). V lost 2 bases and J 8 bases, leaving 14 bases between the germline ends. Germline assignment: CDR1 SGHTA and CDR2 FQGNSA. The CDR3 runs to 14 residues. CDR3 sequence: CASSLIGTFATQYF. The CDR3 bases are TGTGCCAGCAGCTTAATCGGGACCTTCGCTACGCAGTATTTT.

This clonotype counts as large. The rearrangement links TRBV7-2 to TRBJ2-1, with 10 positions matching TRBD2. Per germline, CDR1 SGHTA and CDR2 FQGNSA. This CDR3 contains 15 residues. J was trimmed by 9 bases and V by 1 base; bases with no gene match: 6. The CDR3 DNA reads as TGTGCCAGCAGCTTAGTCAGCGGGGGGGCCAGTGAGCAGTTCTTC. Translation gives CASSLVSGGASEQFF.

By proportion, this clonotype is large. The V and J genes are TRBV5-4 and TRBJ1-5, with D unresolved. Trimming took 0 bases from V and 6 from J, leaving 4 bases between them. There are 12 residues in the CDR3. Looked up from germline, CDR1 is SGHNT and CDR2 is YYREEE (reference sequence). CDR3 residues: CASSLDGQPQHF. CDR3 DNA: TGTGCCAGCAGCTTGGACGGTCAGCCCCAGCATTTT.

Of note for this clonotype: No conserved phenylalanine or tryptophan is present at the end of the CDR3, so a read error is the likely explanation. No DNA is shown, since the ends of the CDR3 on it are uncertain; the CDR3 is the one TCRdb lists. The CDR3 spells CSARVGGIDTKDV. The chain links TRBV20-1 to TRBJ2-3; the D call of TRBD1 is as the table states it, not checked on the DNA. Per germline, CDR1 DFQATT and CDR2 SNEGSKA (reference sequence). Ends included, the CDR3 has 13 residues.

The chain joins TRBV28 to TRBJ1-2; no firm D call. Deletions cut 5 bases from V and 2 bases from J, with 18 bases between. Germline V gives CDR1 MDHEN, CDR2 SYDVKM. The CDR3 runs to 16 residues. In nucleotides, the CDR3 is TGTGCCAGCAGTCCCCCCGACCGGACGGGGAACTATGGCTACACCTTC. Translation gives CASSPPDRTGNYGYTF.

Relative to its sample, this clonotype is large. The chain carries TRBV3-1 and TRBJ1-2, with D possibly TRBD1 on 5 matching bases. The germline V gene has CDR1 LGHDT and CDR2 YNNKEL (reference sequence). Trimming shortened V by 5 bases and J by 7 bases, and 14 bases separated the two germline ends. The CDR3 extends over 13 amino acids. In DNA, the CDR3 is TGTGCCAGCAGCTTAGGGGTGGCTCCTGGCTACACCTTC. Protein product: CASSLGVAPGYTF.

This clonotype is labeled medium-sized. The chain links TRBV12-3 or TRBV12-4 to TRBJ1-2, with TRBD1 matching 8 bases. This CDR3 is 15 amino acids long. The V and J ends lost 3 bases and 4 bases, in that order; junction bases with no gene match: 7. CDR3 loop: CASSLAGTGLYGYTF. The CDR3 DNA reads as TGTGCCAGCAGTTTGGCCGGGACAGGCCTCTATGGCTACACCTTC.

In this sample, this clonotype is large. V usage is TRBV5-1 and J usage is TRBJ1-1; D is possibly TRBD1 (5 bases). V lost 1 base to trimming and J lost 3 bases, with 7 bases between them. Looked up from germline, CDR1 is SGHRS and CDR2 is YFSETQ. This CDR3 region has 13 residues. The DNA of the CDR3 is TGCGCCAGCAGCTTGATGACAGACACTGAAGCTTTCTTT. Residues: CASSLMTDTEAFF.